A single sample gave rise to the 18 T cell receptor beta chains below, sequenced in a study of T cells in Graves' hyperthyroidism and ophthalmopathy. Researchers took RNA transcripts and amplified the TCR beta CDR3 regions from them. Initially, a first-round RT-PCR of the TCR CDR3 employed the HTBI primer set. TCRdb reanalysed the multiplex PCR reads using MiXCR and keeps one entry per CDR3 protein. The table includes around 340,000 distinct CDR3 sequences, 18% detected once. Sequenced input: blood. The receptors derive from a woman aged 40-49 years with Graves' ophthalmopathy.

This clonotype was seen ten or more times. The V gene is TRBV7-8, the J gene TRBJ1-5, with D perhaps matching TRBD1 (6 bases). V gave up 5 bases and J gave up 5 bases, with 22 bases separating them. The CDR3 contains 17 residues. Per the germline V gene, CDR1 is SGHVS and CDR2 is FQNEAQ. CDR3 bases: TGTGCCAGCAGCGAAGGAGGTTGGGGGCCACGGGATCAGCCCCAGCATTTT. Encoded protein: CASSEGGWGPRDQPQHF.

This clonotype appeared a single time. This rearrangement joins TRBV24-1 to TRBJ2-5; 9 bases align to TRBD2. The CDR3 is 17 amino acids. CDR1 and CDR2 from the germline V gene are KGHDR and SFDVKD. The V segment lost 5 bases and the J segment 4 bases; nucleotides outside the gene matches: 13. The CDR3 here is CATSGGRIAGAPETQYF. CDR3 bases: TGTGCCACCAGTGGGGGTCGGATAGCGGGGGCCCCAGAGACCCAGTACTTC.

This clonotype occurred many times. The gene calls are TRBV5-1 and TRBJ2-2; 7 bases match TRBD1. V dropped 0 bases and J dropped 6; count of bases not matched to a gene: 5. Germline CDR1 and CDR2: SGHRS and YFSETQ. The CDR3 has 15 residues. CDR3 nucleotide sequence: TGCGCCAGCAGCTTGGCCGACAGGGCGGCCGGGGAGCTGTTTTTT. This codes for CASSLADRAAGELFF.

The chain's CDR3 is CASSLGLAGNYGYTF. CDR3 in DNA: TGTGCCAGCAGTTTGGGCCTGGCCGGAAACTATGGCTACACCTTC. The V and J genes are TRBV12-3 or TRBV12-4 and TRBJ1-2; no reliable D call. The length of the CDR3 is 15 residues. The ends were cut back, 3 bases at V and 2 bases at J, with 13 bases in the middle.

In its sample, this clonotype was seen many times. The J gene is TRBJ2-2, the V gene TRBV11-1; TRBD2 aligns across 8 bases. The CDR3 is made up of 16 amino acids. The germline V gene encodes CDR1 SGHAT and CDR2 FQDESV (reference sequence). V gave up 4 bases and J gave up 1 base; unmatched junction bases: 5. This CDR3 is CASSSPGGLNTGELFF. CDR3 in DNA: TGTGCCAGCAGCTCCCCGGGGGGGTTGAACACCGGGGAGCTGTTTTTT.

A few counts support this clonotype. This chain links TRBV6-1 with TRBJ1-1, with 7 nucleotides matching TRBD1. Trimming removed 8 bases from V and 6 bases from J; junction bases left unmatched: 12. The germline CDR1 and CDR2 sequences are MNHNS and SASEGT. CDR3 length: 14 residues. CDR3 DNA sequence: TGTGCCAGCTCGGGTGCAGGGGGACTATCTGAAGCTTTCTTT. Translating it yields CASSGAGGLSEAFF.

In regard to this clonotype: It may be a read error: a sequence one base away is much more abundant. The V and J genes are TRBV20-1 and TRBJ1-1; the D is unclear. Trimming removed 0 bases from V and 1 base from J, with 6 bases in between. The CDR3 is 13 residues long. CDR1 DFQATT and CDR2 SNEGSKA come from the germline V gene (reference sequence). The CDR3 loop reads CSARDRSNTEAFF. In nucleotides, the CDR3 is TGCAGTGCTAGAGACAGGTCGAACACTGAAGCTTTCTTT.

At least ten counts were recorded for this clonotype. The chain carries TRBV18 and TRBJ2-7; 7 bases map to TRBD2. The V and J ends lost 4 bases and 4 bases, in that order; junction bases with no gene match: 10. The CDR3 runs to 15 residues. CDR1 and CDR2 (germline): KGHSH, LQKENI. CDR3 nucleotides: TGTGCCAGCTCACACGGACCGCGGCGGGGGTACGAGCAGTACTTC. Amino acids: CASSHGPRRGYEQYF.

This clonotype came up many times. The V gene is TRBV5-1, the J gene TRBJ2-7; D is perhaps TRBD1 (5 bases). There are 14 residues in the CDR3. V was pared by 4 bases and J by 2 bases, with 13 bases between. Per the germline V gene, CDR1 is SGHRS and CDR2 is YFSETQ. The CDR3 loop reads CASSVGRVTYEQYF. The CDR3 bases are TGCGCCAGCAGCGTAGGCAGGGTTACCTACGAGCAGTACTTC.

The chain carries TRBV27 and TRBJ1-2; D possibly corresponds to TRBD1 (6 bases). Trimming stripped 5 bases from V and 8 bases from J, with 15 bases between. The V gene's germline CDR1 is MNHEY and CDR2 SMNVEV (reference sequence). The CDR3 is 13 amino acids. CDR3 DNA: TGTGCCAGCAGTGGGAATGCGGGGGCAGGCTACACCTTC. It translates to CASSGNAGAGYTF.

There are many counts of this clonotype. The CDR3: CASRPRGRGEQYF. CDR3 DNA sequence: TGTGCCAGCAGACCCCGCGGACGGGGCGAGCAGTACTTC. The V gene is TRBV5-6, the J gene TRBJ2-7; a weak D match, TRBD2 (5 bases). V was shortened by 5 bases and J by 6 bases, with 15 bases between the two germline ends. This CDR3 is built from 13 residues. Germline CDR1 reads SGHDT; CDR2 reads YYEEEE.

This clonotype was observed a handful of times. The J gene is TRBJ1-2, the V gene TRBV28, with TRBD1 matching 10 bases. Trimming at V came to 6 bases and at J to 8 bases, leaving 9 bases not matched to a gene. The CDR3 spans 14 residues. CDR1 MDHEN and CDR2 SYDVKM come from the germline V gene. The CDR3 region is CASSPTGQGRGYTF. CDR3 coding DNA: TGTGCCAGCAGCCCCACGGGACAGGGGAGGGGCTACACCTTC.

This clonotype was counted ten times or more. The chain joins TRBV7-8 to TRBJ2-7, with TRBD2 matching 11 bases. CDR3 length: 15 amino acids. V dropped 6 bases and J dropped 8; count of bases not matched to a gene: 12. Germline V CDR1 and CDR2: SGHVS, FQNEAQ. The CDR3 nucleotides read TGTGCCAGCAGTCTAGCGGGAGGAACCTACGAGCAGCAGTACTTC. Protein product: CASSLAGGTYEQQYF.

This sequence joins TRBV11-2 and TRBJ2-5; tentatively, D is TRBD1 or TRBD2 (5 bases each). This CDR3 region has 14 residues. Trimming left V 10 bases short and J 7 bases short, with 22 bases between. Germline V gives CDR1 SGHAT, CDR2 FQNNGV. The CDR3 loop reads CATSDFGTPGTQYF. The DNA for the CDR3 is TGTGCCACCAGTGATTTCGGGACGCCGGGGACCCAGTACTTC.

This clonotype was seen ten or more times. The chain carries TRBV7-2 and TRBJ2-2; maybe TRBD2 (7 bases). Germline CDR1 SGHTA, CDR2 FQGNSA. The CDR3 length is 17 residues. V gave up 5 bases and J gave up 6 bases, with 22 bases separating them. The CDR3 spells CASSPPGGRGLSGELFF. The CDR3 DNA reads TGTGCCAGCAGCCCCCCGGGAGGCAGGGGATTGTCCGGGGAGCTGTTTTTT.

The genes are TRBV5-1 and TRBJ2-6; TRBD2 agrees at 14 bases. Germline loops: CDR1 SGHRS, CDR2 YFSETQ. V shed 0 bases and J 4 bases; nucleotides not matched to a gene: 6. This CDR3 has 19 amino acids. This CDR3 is CASSLAGLAGGSGANVLTF. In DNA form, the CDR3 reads TGCGCCAGCAGCTTGGCTGGACTAGCGGGAGGCTCCGGGGCCAACGTCCTGACTTTC.

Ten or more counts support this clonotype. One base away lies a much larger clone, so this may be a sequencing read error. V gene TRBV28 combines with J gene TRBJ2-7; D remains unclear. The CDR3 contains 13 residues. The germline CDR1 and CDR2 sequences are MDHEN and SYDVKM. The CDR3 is CANSLSATYEQYF. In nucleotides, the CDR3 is TGTGCCAACAGTTTATCGGCCACCTACGAGCAGTACTTC.

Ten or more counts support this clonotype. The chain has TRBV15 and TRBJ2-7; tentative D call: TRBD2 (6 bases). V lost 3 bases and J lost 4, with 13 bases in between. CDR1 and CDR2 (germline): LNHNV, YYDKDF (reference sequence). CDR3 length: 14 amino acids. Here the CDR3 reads CATSSAGSLYEQYF. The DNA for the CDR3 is TGTGCCACCAGCAGTGCGGGATCCTTATACGAGCAGTACTTC.